A selection of T cell receptor beta chains follows, all from one sample in a study of post-analysis software for immune sequencing data. TCRdb fed the PCR reads into MiXCR, producing one record per CDR3 protein. The sample lists approximately 770,000 distinct CDR3 sequences, more than 45% occurring once. The sequencing sample was made of blood. The receptors originated from a girl aged 5-17 years with multiple sclerosis. Both conserved end residues are trimmed from each CDR3. A D gene is named only where the DNA matches it firmly.

V,D,J,CDR3
TRBV29-1,-,TRBJ1-1,SGQDTNTEAF
TRBV3-1,TRBD1,TRBJ2-4,ASSFPGQKNIQY
TRBV7-2,-,TRBJ2-1,ASSLWGGAGNEQF
TRBV12-3/TRBV12-4,-,TRBJ2-1,ASSSAIPTNEQF
TRBV20-1,-,TRBJ2-7,SARDWGATYEQY
TRBV3-1,TRBD2,TRBJ2-5,ASSQDLREGETQY
TRBV29-1,TRBD2,TRBJ2-5,STRTSGRETQY
TRBV20-1,-,TRBJ2-4,SARDHQTAAKNIQY
TRBV7-9,-,TRBJ1-1,ASSLSLEAF
TRBV20-1,TRBD1,TRBJ2-7,SARAGTGASYEQY
TRBV28,TRBD2,TRBJ2-1,ASSPSRGEYNEQF
TRBV6-1,TRBD2,-,ASNHRGGESNEQF
TRBV12-3/TRBV12-4,-,TRBJ2-1,ASSRGLVNSNEQF
TRBV29-1,-,-,SQAREFAYNEQY
TRBV3-1,-,TRBJ2-5,ASSQLVGSETQY
TRBV7-2,TRBD2,TRBJ2-5,ASSRLAGVETQY
TRBV5-1,-,TRBJ1-2,ASSLGASGYT
TRBV20-1,TRBD2,TRBJ2-7,SASAASGSYEQY
TRBV7-6,-,TRBJ2-7,ASSLGGNDYEQY
TRBV6-4,TRBD2,TRBJ2-7,ASSEVAGDGTYNEQY
TRBV13,TRBD2,TRBJ2-3,ASSPEGRESMEDTQY
TRBV11-1,-,TRBJ1-5,ASSFGDNQPQH
TRBV27,-,TRBJ2-7,ASSLYRDGAEQY
TRBV7-3,-,TRBJ2-3,ASSSRSGYTQY
TRBV7-2,TRBD1,TRBJ1-3,ASSVDRAGNTIY
TRBV7-6,TRBD2,TRBJ2-1,ASSPVETEFSSGVNNEQF
TRBV6-1,TRBD2,TRBJ2-2,ASSEALAAASTGELF
TRBV2,-,TRBJ1-5,ASSEGSRVGNQPQH
TRBV24-1,-,TRBJ2-1,ATSDRPDSYNEQF
TRBV5-1,-,TRBJ2-7,ASSLVKSGAYEQY
TRBV29-1,-,TRBJ2-1,SVDNPEQF
TRBV21-1,-,TRBJ1-2,ASSKRRRDGSNYGYT
TRBV12-3/TRBV12-4,-,TRBJ2-5,ASSLGFRIETQY
TRBV3-1,TRBD1,TRBJ1-5,ASSPTGGPDQPQH
TRBV28,-,TRBJ2-4,ASSPQGTLGKNIQY
TRBV20-1,-,TRBJ2-7,SATGINSYEQY
TRBV20-1,TRBD1,TRBJ1-5,SARGLTGVGSQPQH
TRBV4-2,-,TRBJ1-3,ASSQDRGRDTIY
TRBV20-1,TRBD1,TRBJ2-3,SAKLDRGATDTQY
TRBV12-3/TRBV12-4,-,TRBJ1-1,ASSLWDTLNTEAF
TRBV7-8,-,TRBJ2-3,ASSFRRDRPTDTQY
TRBV28,-,TRBJ2-5,ASSFQGNQETQY
TRBV10-3,TRBD2,TRBJ2-7,ATGSQLADIYEQY
TRBV7-2,TRBD2,TRBJ2-3,ASSWGLAGPLRLGDTQY
TRBV20-1,-,TRBJ1-1,SARGKGSTEAF
TRBV5-1,-,TRBJ2-1,ASSLGGAGNHEQF
TRBV11-3,TRBD2,TRBJ2-1,ASSPRTSDPYNEQF
TRBV29-1,-,-,SGTGGSEQY
TRBV20-1,-,TRBJ2-3,SARDDSGYTQY
TRBV5-6,TRBD2,TRBJ2-7,ASSPGGMEQY
TRBV12-3/TRBV12-4,-,TRBJ2-1,ASSFDFSSEQF
TRBV7-2,-,TRBJ2-5,ASSPQNRREETQY
TRBV20-1,-,TRBJ2-3,SATPLTSTDTQY
TRBV29-1,TRBD2,TRBJ2-3,SVPASGRTDTQY
TRBV25-1,TRBD1,TRBJ2-4,ASKGATGAGDIQY